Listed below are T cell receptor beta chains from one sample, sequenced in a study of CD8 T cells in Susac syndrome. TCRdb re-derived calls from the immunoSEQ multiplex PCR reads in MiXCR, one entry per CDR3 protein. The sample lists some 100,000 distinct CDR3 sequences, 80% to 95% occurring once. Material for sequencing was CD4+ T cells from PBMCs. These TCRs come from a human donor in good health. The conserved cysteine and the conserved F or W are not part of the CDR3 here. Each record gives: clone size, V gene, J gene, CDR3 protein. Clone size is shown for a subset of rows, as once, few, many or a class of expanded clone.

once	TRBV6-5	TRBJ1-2	ASTAQGVNYGYT
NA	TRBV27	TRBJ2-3	ASSPGFKDTQY
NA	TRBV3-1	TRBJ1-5	ASSRMLGSNQPQH
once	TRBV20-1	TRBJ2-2	SAKYSGGVGELF
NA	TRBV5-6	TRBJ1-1	ASIAWGLNAEAF
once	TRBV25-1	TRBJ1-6	ASSLQGNYNSPLH
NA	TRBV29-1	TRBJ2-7	SATGTTSSYEQY
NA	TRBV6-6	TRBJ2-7	ASSYSEVIHEQY
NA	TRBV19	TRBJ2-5	ASSRDRALQETQY
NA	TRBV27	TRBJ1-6	ASSPWASRSPLH
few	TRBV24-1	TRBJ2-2	ATSDLHGGQGKYTGELF
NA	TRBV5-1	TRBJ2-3	ASSLVSGAADTQY
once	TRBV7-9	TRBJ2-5	ASSLELRETQY
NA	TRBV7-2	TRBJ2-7	ASSLHSMTGLYEQY
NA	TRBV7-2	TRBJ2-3	ASSLELAGGTDTQY
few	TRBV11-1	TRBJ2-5	ASSSSPRGEETQY
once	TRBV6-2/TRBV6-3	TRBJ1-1	ASRRQGNTEAF
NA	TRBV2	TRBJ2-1	ASSGRGREKSYNEQF
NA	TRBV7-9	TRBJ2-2	ASRKKPAGELF